This TCR beta chain was captured in a study of early stage breast cancer tumors. Profiling relied on immunoSEQ multiplex PCR, and the TCRdb table lists in-frame clones only, not all of them. The profile shows 30,000 to 40,000 clones, over 65% of them singletons. Germline V gives CDR1 LNHDA, CDR2 SQIVND (reference sequence). The V and J ends lost 3 bases and 8 bases, in that order; junction bases with no gene match: 8. CDR3 length equals 14 residues. Sequencing was performed on blood. V usage is TRBV19 and J usage is TRBJ1-2; 8 bases are shared with TRBD1. This TCR derives from a person between 60 and 69 years old with breast cancer. In DNA form, the CDR3 reads TGTGCCAGTAGTATTGCCCGGACAGGGCAGGGCTACACCTTC. This codes for CASSIARTGQGYTF. Complete variable domain (other parts from reference TRBV19 and TRBJ1-2): DGGITQSPKYLFRKEGQNVTLSCEQNLNHDAMYWYRQDPGQGLRLIYYSQIVNDFQKGDIAEGYSVSREKKESFPLTVTSAQKNPTAFYLCASSIARTGQGYTFGSGTRLTVV.